The clone carrying this TCR beta chain has just a few counts. Antigen: not known. The sample belongs to a study of cytomegalovirus exposure and HLA in healthy donors. Study-wide findings and caveats: Altogether, some 170 TCR beta chains were recorded as cytomegalovirus-associated. Productive status was seen about 90% or about 30% of the time for most TCR beta V segments in an earlier analysis.

PCR involved 60 Vbeta and 13 Jbeta primers. Data came from immunoSEQ multiplex PCR; TCRdb stores just in-frame clones and leaves some out. The sample lists about 160,000 clones, roughly 80% occurring once. This CDR3 region has 14 residues. The V gene end was trimmed by 5 bases and the J gene end by 0 bases; junction bases not matched to a gene: 4. In germline, CDR1 is SEHNR, CDR2 FQNEAQ (reference sequence). This sequence was found in a man aged 18 to 35 in good health and CMV-seropositive. The V call is TRBV7-9, the J call TRBJ2-7, with 7 bases aligning to TRBD1. The sample was PBMCs. The CDR3 DNA sequence: TGTGCCAGCAGCCCCGACAGGGTCTCCTACGAGCAGTACTTC. Protein: CASSPDRVSYEQYF.